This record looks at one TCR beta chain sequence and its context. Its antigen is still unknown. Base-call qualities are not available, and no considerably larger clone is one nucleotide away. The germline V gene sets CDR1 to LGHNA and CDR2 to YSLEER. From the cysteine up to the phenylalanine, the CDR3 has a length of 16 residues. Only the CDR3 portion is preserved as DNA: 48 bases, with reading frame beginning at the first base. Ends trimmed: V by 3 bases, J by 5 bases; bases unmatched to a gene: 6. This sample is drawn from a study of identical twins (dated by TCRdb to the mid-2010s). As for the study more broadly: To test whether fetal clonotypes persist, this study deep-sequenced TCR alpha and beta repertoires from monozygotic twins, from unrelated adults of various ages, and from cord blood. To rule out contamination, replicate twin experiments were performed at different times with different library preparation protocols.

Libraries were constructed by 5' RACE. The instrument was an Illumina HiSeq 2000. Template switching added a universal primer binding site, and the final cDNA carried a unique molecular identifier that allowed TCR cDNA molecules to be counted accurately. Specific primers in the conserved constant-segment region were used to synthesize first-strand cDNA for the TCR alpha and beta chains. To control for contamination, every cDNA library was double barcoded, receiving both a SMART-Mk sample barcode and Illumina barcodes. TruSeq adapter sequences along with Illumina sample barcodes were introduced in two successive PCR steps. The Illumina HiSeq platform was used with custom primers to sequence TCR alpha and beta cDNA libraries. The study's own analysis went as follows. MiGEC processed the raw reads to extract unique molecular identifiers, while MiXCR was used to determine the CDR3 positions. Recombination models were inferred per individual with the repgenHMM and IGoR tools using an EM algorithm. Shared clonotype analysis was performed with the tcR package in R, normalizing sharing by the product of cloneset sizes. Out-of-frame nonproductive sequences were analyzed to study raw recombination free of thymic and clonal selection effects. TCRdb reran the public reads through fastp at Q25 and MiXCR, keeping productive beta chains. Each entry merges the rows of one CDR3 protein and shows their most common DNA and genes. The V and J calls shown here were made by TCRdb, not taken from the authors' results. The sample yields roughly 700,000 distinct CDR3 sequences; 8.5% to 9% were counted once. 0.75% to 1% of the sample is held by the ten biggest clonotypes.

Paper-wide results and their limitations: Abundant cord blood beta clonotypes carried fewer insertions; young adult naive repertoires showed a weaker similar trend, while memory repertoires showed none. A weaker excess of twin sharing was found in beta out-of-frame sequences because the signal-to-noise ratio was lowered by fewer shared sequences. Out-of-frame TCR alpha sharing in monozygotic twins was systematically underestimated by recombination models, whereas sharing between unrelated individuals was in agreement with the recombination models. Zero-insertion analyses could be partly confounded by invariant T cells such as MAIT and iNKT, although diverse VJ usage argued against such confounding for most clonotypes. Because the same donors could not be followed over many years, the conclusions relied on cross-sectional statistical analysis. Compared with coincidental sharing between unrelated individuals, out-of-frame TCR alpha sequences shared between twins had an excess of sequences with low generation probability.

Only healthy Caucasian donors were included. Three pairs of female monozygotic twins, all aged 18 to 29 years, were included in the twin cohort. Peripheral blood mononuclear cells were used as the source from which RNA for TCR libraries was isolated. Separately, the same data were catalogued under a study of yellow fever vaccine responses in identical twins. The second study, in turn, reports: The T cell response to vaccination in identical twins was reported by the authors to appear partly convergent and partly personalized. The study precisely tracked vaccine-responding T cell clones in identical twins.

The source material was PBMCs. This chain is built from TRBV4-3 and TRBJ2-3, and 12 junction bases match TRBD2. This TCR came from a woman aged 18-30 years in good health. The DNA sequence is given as TGCGCCAGCAGCCACCGACCGGGACTAGCGGGAGATACGCAGTATTTT. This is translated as CASSHRPGLAGDTQYF.